The present TCR beta chain was sequenced within a study of T cells after yellow fever vaccination. General study points: Some clonotypes, a small share, were shared between CD4 and CD8 compartments. The booster saw the reappearance of most primary-vaccination clones (nearly 98% CD4, 88% CD8).

Synthesis of TCR cDNA relied on 5'RACE template switching, which attached a universal primer site and UMIs. TCRdb ran MiXCR on the 5' RACE reads and lists one entry per CDR3 protein. The table includes tens of thousands of distinct CDR3 sequences, around 7.7% detected once. This clonotype has just a few counts. The antigen remains undetermined. This CDR3 comprises 14 residues. Trimming shortened V by 6 bases and J by 4 bases, and 13 bases separated the two germline ends. This chain connects TRBV12-3 or TRBV12-4 to TRBJ2-1, with D tentatively TRBD1 (6 bases). The receptor was derived from a man aged 30 to 45 who received the YFV17D yellow fever vaccine. Sequenced here: CD8+ T cells sorted from PBMCs, sampled on the day of the yellow fever booster vaccination. This CDR3 reads CASSKPTGYNEQFF. CDR3 in DNA: TGTGCCAGCAGCAAGCCAACAGGGTACAATGAGCAGTTCTTC.